Listed below are T cell receptor beta chains from one sample, sequenced in a study of OX40 agonist ivuxolimab in advanced cancers. Sequencing was performed with immunoSEQ multiplex PCR; in TCRdb, only in-frame clones are kept and a portion is missing. The sample has around 76,000 clones, just under 85% seen once. Specimen: CD4+ or CD8+ T cells sorted from blood, collected in a trial of the OX40 agonist ivuxolimab. The source is an adult with an advanced solid tumor such as melanoma, head and neck, liver or kidney cancer. Both conserved end residues are part of each CDR3. Each record gives: D gene, clone size, J gene, V gene, CDR3 DNA, CDR3 protein. D genes are given only for firm matches. Only part of the rows carry a size: once, few, many, or a class if the clone is expanded.

d_gene: -; abundance: -; j_gene: TRBJ1-2; v_gene: TRBV19; CDR3nt: TGTGCCAGTAGGAGAGTCGGCTCACCAATGGGCTACACCTTC; CDR3aa: CASRRVGSPMGYTF
d_gene: -; abundance: -; j_gene: TRBJ2-3; v_gene: TRBV28; CDR3nt: TGTGCCAGCAGTCCCAGACAGGCCAGAATCACAGATACGCAGTATTTT; CDR3aa: CASSPRQARITDTQYF
d_gene: -; abundance: -; j_gene: TRBJ1-5; v_gene: TRBV6-1; CDR3nt: TGTGCCAGCGGTAGGCCAGGGATAAATCAGCCCCAGCATTTT; CDR3aa: CASGRPGINQPQHF
d_gene: -; abundance: -; j_gene: TRBJ2-3; v_gene: TRBV15; CDR3nt: TGTGCCACCAGCAGGTCGGCGGGGAGCACAGATACGCAGTATTTT; CDR3aa: CATSRSAGSTDTQYF
d_gene: -; abundance: -; j_gene: TRBJ2-1; v_gene: TRBV30; CDR3nt: TGTGCCTGGAGTGTTTCTCCTCTCTCCTACAATGAGCAGTTCTTC; CDR3aa: CAWSVSPLSYNEQFF
d_gene: -; abundance: -; j_gene: TRBJ1-4; v_gene: TRBV11-2; CDR3nt: TGTGCCAGCAGCTTACCACAGAGGAAACTGTTTTTT; CDR3aa: CASSLPQRKLFF
d_gene: -; abundance: -; j_gene: TRBJ2-4; v_gene: TRBV6-5; CDR3nt: TGTGCCAGCAGTTACGCACGGCCCGGGGGCATTCAGTACTTC; CDR3aa: CASSYARPGGIQYF
d_gene: TRBD1; abundance: -; j_gene: TRBJ1-5; v_gene: TRBV15; CDR3nt: TGTGCCACCAGCAGAGATTACGACAGGGGGGCCGGGGGCAATCAGCCCCAGCATTTT; CDR3aa: CATSRDYDRGAGGNQPQHF
d_gene: -; abundance: -; j_gene: TRBJ2-1; v_gene: TRBV28; CDR3nt: TGTGCCAGCAATCCTGGGGACTCCTCCTACAATGAGCAGTTCTTC; CDR3aa: CASNPGDSSYNEQFF
d_gene: -; abundance: -; j_gene: TRBJ1-3; v_gene: TRBV10-2; CDR3nt: TGCGCCAGCGGGGTGGGGGGAGGAAACACCATATATTTT; CDR3aa: CASGVGGGNTIYF
d_gene: TRBD2; abundance: -; j_gene: TRBJ2-2; v_gene: TRBV7-8; CDR3nt: TGTGCCAGCAGCCCCGGGACTAGCGGGAAACTTCACACCGGGGAGCTGTTTTTT; CDR3aa: CASSPGTSGKLHTGELFF
d_gene: -; abundance: -; j_gene: TRBJ2-3; v_gene: TRBV15; CDR3nt: TGTGCCACCAGCAGACAGGGAGTTACCCCAGATACGCAGTATTTT; CDR3aa: CATSRQGVTPDTQYF
d_gene: -; abundance: -; j_gene: TRBJ1-2; v_gene: TRBV27; CDR3nt: TGTGCCAGCAGCAATCCCGGGGGGGGCAACTATGGCTACACCTTC; CDR3aa: CASSNPGGGNYGYTF
d_gene: -; abundance: -; j_gene: TRBJ1-1; v_gene: TRBV7-5; CDR3nt: TGTGCCAGAGCTAGACGACAGGAGAACACTGAAGCTTTCTTT; CDR3aa: CARARRQENTEAFF
d_gene: TRBD2; abundance: few; j_gene: TRBJ2-7; v_gene: TRBV6-6; CDR3nt: TGTGCCAGCAGCCCACTAGCGCAAAGCTCCTACGAGCAGTACTTC; CDR3aa: CASSPLAQSSYEQYF
d_gene: -; abundance: -; j_gene: TRBJ1-2; v_gene: TRBV10-3; CDR3nt: TGTGCCATCAGTGAGTCGATAACAGCGACTAACTATGGCTACACCTTC; CDR3aa: CAISESITATNYGYTF
d_gene: TRBD1; abundance: -; j_gene: TRBJ1-4; v_gene: TRBV6-5; CDR3nt: TGTGCCAGCAGTTCTCCGACAGGGAACAGAAAACTGTTTTTT; CDR3aa: CASSSPTGNRKLFF
d_gene: -; abundance: once; j_gene: TRBJ2-1; v_gene: TRBV5-1; CDR3nt: TGCGCCAGCAGCTCTGGTACCGGGACGGTCTACAATGAGCAGTTCTTC; CDR3aa: CASSSGTGTVYNEQFF
d_gene: TRBD1; abundance: few; j_gene: TRBJ1-1; v_gene: TRBV30; CDR3nt: TGTGCCTGGGGACAGGGAGTTGGAACTGAAGCTTTCTTT; CDR3aa: CAWGQGVGTEAFF
d_gene: TRBD2; abundance: -; j_gene: TRBJ2-5; v_gene: TRBV7-9; CDR3nt: TGTGCCAGCAGCCCACGAGGGACTAGCGCGTGGCAAGAGACCCAGTACTTC; CDR3aa: CASSPRGTSAWQETQYF
d_gene: TRBD1; abundance: -; j_gene: TRBJ1-1; v_gene: TRBV28; CDR3nt: TGTGCCAGCAGTTTAAGGTCCAGGGGACAGGGGAACACTGAAGCTTTCTTT; CDR3aa: CASSLRSRGQGNTEAFF
d_gene: TRBD2; abundance: -; j_gene: TRBJ2-5; v_gene: TRBV5-1; CDR3nt: TGCGCCAGCAGCTTTAGCGGGGCGGGGATGGAGACCCAGTACTTC; CDR3aa: CASSFSGAGMETQYF
d_gene: -; abundance: few; j_gene: TRBJ2-2; v_gene: TRBV11-2; CDR3nt: TGTGCCAGCAGCTTAGCTGACAGTACCGGGGAGCTGTTTTTT; CDR3aa: CASSLADSTGELFF
d_gene: -; abundance: once; j_gene: TRBJ2-2; v_gene: TRBV29-1; CDR3nt: TGCAGCGTTGAACTAACATGGGGACAACGAACCGGGGAGCTGTTTTTT; CDR3aa: CSVELTWGQRTGELFF
d_gene: -; abundance: -; j_gene: TRBJ1-3; v_gene: TRBV28; CDR3nt: TGTGCCAGCAGTCTCAACGCGGGACTTTACTCTGGAAACACCATATATTTT; CDR3aa: CASSLNAGLYSGNTIYF
d_gene: TRBD1; abundance: -; j_gene: TRBJ1-6; v_gene: TRBV15; CDR3nt: TGTGCCACCAGCGCCTCCCCCGGGACAGGGCAGAATTCACCCCTCCACTTT; CDR3aa: CATSASPGTGQNSPLHF
d_gene: TRBD1; abundance: -; j_gene: TRBJ1-4; v_gene: TRBV27; CDR3nt: TGTGCCAGCAGTTTTTCAACAGGGGGCGGTAGTGAAAAACTGTTTTTT; CDR3aa: CASSFSTGGGSEKLFF
d_gene: -; abundance: -; j_gene: TRBJ2-1; v_gene: TRBV5-8; CDR3nt: TGTGCCAGCAGCTTGGGATTCAATGAGCAGTTCTTC; CDR3aa: CASSLGFNEQFF
d_gene: TRBD2; abundance: -; j_gene: TRBJ2-7; v_gene: TRBV9; CDR3nt: TGTGCCAGCAGCGTAGGAGGACTAGCGGCAGCCTACGAGCAGTACTTC; CDR3aa: CASSVGGLAAAYEQYF
d_gene: -; abundance: -; j_gene: TRBJ2-4; v_gene: TRBV6-1; CDR3nt: TGTGCCAGCAGTCCGTCAGGGGAAAACATTCAGTACTTC; CDR3aa: CASSPSGENIQYF
d_gene: -; abundance: once; j_gene: TRBJ2-2; v_gene: TRBV9; CDR3nt: TGTGCCAGCAGCGTAGTCCGGGGCGACACCGGGGAGCTGTTTTTT; CDR3aa: CASSVVRGDTGELFF
d_gene: -; abundance: -; j_gene: TRBJ1-4; v_gene: TRBV6-1; CDR3nt: TGTGCCAGCCGAGGGGGTGCAACTAATGAAAAACTGTTTTTT; CDR3aa: CASRGGATNEKLFF
d_gene: -; abundance: -; j_gene: TRBJ1-1; v_gene: TRBV25-1; CDR3nt: TGTGCCAGCAGTCCACCAGACAGACCGAACACTGAAGCTTTCTTT; CDR3aa: CASSPPDRPNTEAFF
d_gene: -; abundance: -; j_gene: TRBJ1-3; v_gene: TRBV7-9; CDR3nt: TGTGCCAGCAGCTTGAGGGGGATGGGAAACACCATATATTTT; CDR3aa: CASSLRGMGNTIYF
d_gene: -; abundance: once; j_gene: TRBJ2-6; v_gene: TRBV4-3; CDR3nt: TGCGCCAGCAGCCAAGCAGAGGGTGGTGGGGCCAACGTCCTGACTTTC; CDR3aa: CASSQAEGGGANVLTF
d_gene: -; abundance: -; j_gene: TRBJ1-5; v_gene: TRBV5-6; CDR3nt: TGTGCCAGCAGCTTCCCACGCAATCAGCCCCAGCATTTT; CDR3aa: CASSFPRNQPQHF
d_gene: TRBD2; abundance: -; j_gene: TRBJ2-5; v_gene: TRBV6-6; CDR3nt: TGTGCCAGCAGCGAGGTAGTAGCGGGAGGGACGGAGACCCAGTACTTC; CDR3aa: CASSEVVAGGTETQYF